The T cell receptor beta chain described here comes from a study of blood T cell repertoires in COVID-19. About the research overall: Samples representing acute and convalescent COVID-19 were sourced from the United States, Italy and Spain. Sources were T cells, B-cell-depleted T cells, or PBMCs; the material itself was cDNA or gDNA.

On this clone itself: The same CDR3 arises from other DNA sequences in this sample as well.

How the authors handled the data: How many nucleated cells were present was estimated from reference gene primer amplification. This table comes from immunoSEQ multiplex PCR, and its TCRdb copy is limited to in-frame clones, with some not included. V and J calls and clone size are as listed in that table; D and trimming were resolved from the DNA. The data contain some 240,000 clones, 80% to 90% of them seen just once; the ten biggest clones take up 9.7%. The CDR3 spans 14 residues. V lost 5 bases and J 0 bases, leaving 10 bases between the germline ends. CDR1 LNHDA and CDR2 SQIVND come from the germline V gene (reference sequence).

The V gene is TRBV19, the J gene TRBJ1-1; perhaps TRBD1 as D (5 bases). Sequencing was done on a sample of peripheral blood. This TCR was recovered from a middle-aged man with active or convalescent COVID-19. The CDR3 loop reads CASSPQGMNTEAFF. CDR3 in DNA: TGTGCCAGTAGTCCCCAGGGAATGAACACTGAAGCTTTCTTT.